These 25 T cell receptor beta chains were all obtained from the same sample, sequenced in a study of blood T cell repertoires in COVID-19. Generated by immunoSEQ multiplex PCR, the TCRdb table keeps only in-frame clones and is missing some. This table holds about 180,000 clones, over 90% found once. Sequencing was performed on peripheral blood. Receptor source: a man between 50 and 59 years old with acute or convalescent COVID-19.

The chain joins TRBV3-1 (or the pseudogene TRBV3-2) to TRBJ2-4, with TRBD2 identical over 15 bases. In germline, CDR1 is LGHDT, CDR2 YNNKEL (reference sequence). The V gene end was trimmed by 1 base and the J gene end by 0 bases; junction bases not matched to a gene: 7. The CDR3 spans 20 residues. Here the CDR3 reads CASSQVPGLAGGLAKNIQYF. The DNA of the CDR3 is TGTGCCAGCAGCCAAGTCCCGGGACTAGCGGGGGGTTTAGCCAAAAACATTCAGTACTTC.

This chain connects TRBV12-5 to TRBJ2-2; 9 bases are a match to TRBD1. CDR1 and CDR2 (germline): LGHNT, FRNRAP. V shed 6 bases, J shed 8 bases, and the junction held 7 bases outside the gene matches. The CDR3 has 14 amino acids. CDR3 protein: CASGPGTGLGELFF. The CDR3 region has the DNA TGTGCTAGTGGACCCGGGACAGGGCTTGGGGAGCTGTTTTTT.

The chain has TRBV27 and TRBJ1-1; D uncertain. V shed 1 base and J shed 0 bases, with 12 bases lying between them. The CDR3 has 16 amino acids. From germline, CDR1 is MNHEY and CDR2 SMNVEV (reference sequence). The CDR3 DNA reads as TGTGCCAGCAGTTTATTTTACAGAGGGATGAACACTGAAGCTTTCTTT. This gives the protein CASSLFYRGMNTEAFF.

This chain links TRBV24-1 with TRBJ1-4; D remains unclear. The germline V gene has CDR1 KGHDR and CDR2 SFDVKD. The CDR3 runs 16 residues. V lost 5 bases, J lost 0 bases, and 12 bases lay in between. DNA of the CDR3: TGTGCCACCAGTGCCGGGCGGGGTACAACTAATGAAAAACTGTTTTTT. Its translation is CATSAGRGTTNEKLFF.

CDR3 residues: CASSLDAGGVLNTGELFF. The CDR3 DNA sequence: TGTGCCAGCAGCTTAGACGCGGGAGGTGTTTTAAACACCGGGGAGCTGTTTTTT. The rearrangement links TRBV7-6 to TRBJ2-2, with 8 bases lining up with TRBD2. Germline V gene data show CDR1 as SGHVS and CDR2 as FNYEAQ. This CDR3 spans 18 amino acids. The V gene end was trimmed by 1 base and the J gene end by 2 bases; junction bases not matched to a gene: 9. Full variable domain (rest looked up from reference TRBV7-6 and TRBJ2-2): GAGVSQSPRYKVTKRGQDVALRCDPISGHVSLYWYRQALGQGPEFLTYFNYEAQQDKSGLPNDRFSAERPEGSISTLTIQRTEQRDSAMYRCASSLDAGGVLNTGELFFGEGSRLTVL.

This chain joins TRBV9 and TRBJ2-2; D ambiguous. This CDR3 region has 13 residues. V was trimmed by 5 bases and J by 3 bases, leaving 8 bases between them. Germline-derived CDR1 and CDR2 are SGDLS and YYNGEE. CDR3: CASRFGDTGELFF. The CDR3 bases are TGTGCCAGCAGGTTCGGTGACACCGGGGAGCTGTTTTTT.

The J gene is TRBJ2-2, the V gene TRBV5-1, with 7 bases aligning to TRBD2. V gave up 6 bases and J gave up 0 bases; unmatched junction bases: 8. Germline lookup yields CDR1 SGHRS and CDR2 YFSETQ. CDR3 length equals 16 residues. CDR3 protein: CASKRSGTANTGELFF. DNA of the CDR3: TGCGCCAGCAAAAGAAGCGGGACCGCGAACACCGGGGAGCTGTTTTTT.

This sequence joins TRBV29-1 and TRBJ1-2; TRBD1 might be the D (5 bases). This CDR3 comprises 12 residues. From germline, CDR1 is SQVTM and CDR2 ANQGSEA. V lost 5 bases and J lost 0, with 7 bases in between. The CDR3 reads CSVRQTNYGYTF. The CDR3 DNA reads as TGCAGCGTTAGACAGACTAACTATGGCTACACCTTC.

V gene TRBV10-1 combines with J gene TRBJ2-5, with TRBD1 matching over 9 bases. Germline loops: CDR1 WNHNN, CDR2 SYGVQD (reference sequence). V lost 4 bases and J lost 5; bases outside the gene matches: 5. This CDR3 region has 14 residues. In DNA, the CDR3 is TGCGCCAGCAGTGGTGACAGGGGGGGGGAGACCCAGTACTTC. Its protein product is CASSGDRGGETQYF.

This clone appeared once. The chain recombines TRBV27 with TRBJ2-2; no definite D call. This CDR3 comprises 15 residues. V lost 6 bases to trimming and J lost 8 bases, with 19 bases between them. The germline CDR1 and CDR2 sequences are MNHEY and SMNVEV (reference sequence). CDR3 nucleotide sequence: TGTGCCAGCAGAAGGCAGCCGGGTCTCTCTGGGGAGCTGTTTTTT. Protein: CASRRQPGLSGELFF.

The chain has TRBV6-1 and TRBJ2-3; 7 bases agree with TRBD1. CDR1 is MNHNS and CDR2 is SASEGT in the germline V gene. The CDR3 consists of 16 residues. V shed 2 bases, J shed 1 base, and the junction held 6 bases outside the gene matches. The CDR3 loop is CASSETKGAGTDTQYF. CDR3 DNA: TGTGCCAGCAGTGAAACGAAGGGGGCCGGCACAGATACGCAGTATTTT.

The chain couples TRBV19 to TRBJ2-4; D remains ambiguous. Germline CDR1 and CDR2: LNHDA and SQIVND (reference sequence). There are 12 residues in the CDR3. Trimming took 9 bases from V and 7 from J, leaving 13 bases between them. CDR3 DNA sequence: TGTGCCAGCTCTGGCAGATTGAACATTCAGTACTTC. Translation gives CASSGRLNIQYF.

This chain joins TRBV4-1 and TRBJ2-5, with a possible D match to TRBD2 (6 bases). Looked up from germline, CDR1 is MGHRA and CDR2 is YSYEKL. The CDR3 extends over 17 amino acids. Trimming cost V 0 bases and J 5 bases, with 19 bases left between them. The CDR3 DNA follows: TGCGCCAGCAGCCAAGAAGGGCCCCCCGGGAGCCGGGAGACCCAGTACTTC. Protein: CASSQEGPPGSRETQYF.

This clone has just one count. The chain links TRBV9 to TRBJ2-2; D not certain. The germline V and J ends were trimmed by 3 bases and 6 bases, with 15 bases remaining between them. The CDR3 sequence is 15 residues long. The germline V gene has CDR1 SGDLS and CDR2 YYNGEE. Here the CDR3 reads CASSETPLSAGELFF. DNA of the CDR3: TGTGCCAGCAGCGAGACTCCTCTATCGGCCGGGGAGCTGTTTTTT.

The CDR3 is CASSQLRGTEAFF. For the CDR3, the DNA is TGCGCCAGCAGCCAACTCCGGGGCACTGAAGCTTTCTTT. V is TRBV4-3 and J is TRBJ1-1; unclear D gene. The germline V gene has CDR1 LGHNA and CDR2 YSLEER. The CDR3 consists of 13 residues. V lost 2 bases and J lost 4, with 8 bases in between.

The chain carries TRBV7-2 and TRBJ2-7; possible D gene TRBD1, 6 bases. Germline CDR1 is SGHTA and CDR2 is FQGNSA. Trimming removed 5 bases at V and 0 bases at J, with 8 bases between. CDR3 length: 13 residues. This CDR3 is CASSPGHSYEQYF. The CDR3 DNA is TGTGCCAGCAGCCCGGGACACTCCTACGAGCAGTACTTC.

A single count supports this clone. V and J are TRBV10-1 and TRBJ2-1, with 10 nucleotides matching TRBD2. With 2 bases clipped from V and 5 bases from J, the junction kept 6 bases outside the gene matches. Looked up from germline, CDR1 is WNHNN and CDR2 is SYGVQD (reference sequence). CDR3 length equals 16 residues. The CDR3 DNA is TGCGCCAGCAGTGAGAGAGCGGGAGGGGATAACAATGAGCAGTTCTTC. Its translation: CASSERAGGDNNEQFF.

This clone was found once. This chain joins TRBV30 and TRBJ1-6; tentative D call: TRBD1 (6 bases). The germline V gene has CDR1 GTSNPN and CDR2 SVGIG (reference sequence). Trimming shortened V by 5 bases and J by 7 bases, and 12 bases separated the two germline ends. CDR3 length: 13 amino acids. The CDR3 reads CAWGVQGNSPLHF. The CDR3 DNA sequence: TGTGCCTGGGGGGTACAGGGAAATTCACCCCTCCACTTT. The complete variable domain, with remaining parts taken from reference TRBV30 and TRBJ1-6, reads SQTIHQWPATLVQPVGSPLSLECTVEGTSNPNLYWYRQAAGRGLQLLFYSVGIGQISSEVPQNLSASRPQDRQFILSSKKLLLSDSGFYLCAWGVQGNSPLHFGNGTRLTVT.

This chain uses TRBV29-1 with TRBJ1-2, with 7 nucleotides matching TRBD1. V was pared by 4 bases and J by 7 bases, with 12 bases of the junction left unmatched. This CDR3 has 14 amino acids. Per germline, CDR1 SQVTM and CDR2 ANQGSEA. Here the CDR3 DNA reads TGCAGCGTTGTGTCAGGGGGTGCCCGTGGTGGCTACACCTTC. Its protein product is CSVVSGGARGGYTF.

The CDR3 DNA reads TGTGCCAGCAGCACAGGACCTCAAGAGACCCAGTACTTC. Protein: CASSTGPQETQYF. The V gene is TRBV9, the J gene TRBJ2-5, with D perhaps matching TRBD1 (5 bases). The CDR3 contains 13 residues. The V end lost 4 bases, the J end lost 2 bases, and 9 bases lay between the germline ends. Germline V gives CDR1 SGDLS, CDR2 YYNGEE.

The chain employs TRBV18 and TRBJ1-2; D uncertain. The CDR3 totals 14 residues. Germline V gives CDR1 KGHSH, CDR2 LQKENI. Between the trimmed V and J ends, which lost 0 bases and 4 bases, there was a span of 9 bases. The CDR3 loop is CASSPPSGFYGYTF. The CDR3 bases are TGTGCCAGCTCACCACCCTCGGGGTTCTATGGCTACACCTTC.

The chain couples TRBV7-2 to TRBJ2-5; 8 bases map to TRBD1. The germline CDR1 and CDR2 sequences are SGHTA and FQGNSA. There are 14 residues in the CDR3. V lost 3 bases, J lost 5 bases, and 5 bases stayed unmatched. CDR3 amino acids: CASSFGRGRETQYF. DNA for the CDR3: TGTGCCAGCAGCTTTGGCAGGGGGCGGGAGACCCAGTACTTC.

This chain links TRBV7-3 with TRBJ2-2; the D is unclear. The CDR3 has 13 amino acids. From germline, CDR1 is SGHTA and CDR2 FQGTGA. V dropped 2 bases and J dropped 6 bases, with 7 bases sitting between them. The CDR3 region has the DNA TGTGCCAGCAGCTTAGCCACAGCCGGGGAGCTGTTTTTT. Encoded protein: CASSLATAGELFF.

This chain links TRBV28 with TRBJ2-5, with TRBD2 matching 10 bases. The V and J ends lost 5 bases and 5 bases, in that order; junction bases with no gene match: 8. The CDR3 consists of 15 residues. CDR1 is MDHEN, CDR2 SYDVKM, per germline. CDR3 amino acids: CASSGEREGRETQYF. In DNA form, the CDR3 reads TGTGCCAGCAGTGGAGAGCGGGAGGGCCGTGAGACCCAGTACTTC.

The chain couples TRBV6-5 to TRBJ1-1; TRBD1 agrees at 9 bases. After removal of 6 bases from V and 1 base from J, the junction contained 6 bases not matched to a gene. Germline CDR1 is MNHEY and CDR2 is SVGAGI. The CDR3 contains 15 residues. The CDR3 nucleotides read TGTGCCAGCAGGGACAGGACAGGGGCGAACACTGAAGCTTTCTTT. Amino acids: CASRDRTGANTEAFF.